Presented here are 22 T cell receptor beta chains from one specimen sequenced in a study of cytomegalovirus exposure and HLA in healthy donors. PCR involved 60 Vbeta and 13 Jbeta primers. Clones were read by immunoSEQ multiplex PCR, and TCRdb kept only the in-frame ones, dropping some. The sample shows under 150,000 clones, about three quarters of them seen only once. The sample taken for sequencing was PBMCs. These receptors were taken from a woman aged 55-69 years in good health and CMV-seropositive.

J is TRBJ2-5 and V is TRBV9; TRBD1 aligns across 12 bases. Germline V lookup: CDR1 SGDLS, CDR2 YYNGEE. The CDR3 length is 17 residues. After removal of 0 bases from V and 5 bases from J, the junction contained 8 bases not matched to a gene. CDR3 region: CASSVDFGTGGLETQYF. Written as DNA, the CDR3 is TGTGCCAGCAGCGTAGATTTTGGGACAGGGGGCCTGGAGACCCAGTACTTC.

The gene calls are TRBV29-1 and TRBJ1-2; no firm D call. The length of the CDR3 is 11 residues. CDR1 and CDR2 from the germline V gene are SQVTM and ANQGSEA. V was shortened by 2 bases and J by 2 bases, with 3 bases between the two germline ends. DNA of the CDR3: TGCAGCGTTGAACAGAACTATGGCTACACCTTC. Its translation: CSVEQNYGYTF.

The chain combines TRBV6-5 with TRBJ1-1; 7 positions match TRBD1. This CDR3 contains 15 residues. After removal of 5 bases from V and 1 base from J, the junction contained 7 bases not matched to a gene. Germline V gene sequence: CDR1 MNHEY, CDR2 SVGAGI. The CDR3 loop is CASSKTTGRNTEAFF. CDR3 bases: TGTGCCAGCAGTAAAACGACAGGGAGGAACACTGAAGCTTTCTTT.

The chain carries TRBV2 and TRBJ1-5; D might be TRBD1 (6 bases). This CDR3 is 18 amino acids long. V gave up 5 bases and J gave up 1 base, with 21 bases separating them. Germline-derived CDR1 and CDR2 are SNHLY and FYNNEI. The CDR3 sequence is CASSQLTGSGVSNQPQHF. In DNA form, the CDR3 reads TGTGCCAGCAGTCAACTAACGGGGTCAGGGGTGAGCAATCAGCCCCAGCATTTT.

The V and J genes are TRBV6-5 and TRBJ1-6; a weak D match, TRBD1 (6 bases). Germline values: CDR1 MNHEY, CDR2 SVGAGI. The CDR3 totals 15 residues. The germline V and J ends were trimmed by 11 bases and 0 bases, with 14 bases remaining between them. DNA of the CDR3: TGTGCCGCACGAACAGGGTTCTCCTATAATTCACCCCTCCACTTT. It encodes CAARTGFSYNSPLHF.

The sample holds one count of this clone. V gene TRBV29-1 combines with J gene TRBJ2-1; the match to TRBD2 covers 10 bases. Germline-derived CDR1 and CDR2 are SQVTM and ANQGSEA. V was pared by 4 bases and J by 6 bases, with 6 bases of the junction left unmatched. The CDR3 sequence is 14 residues long. CDR3 bases: TGCAGCGTTGCCCCCAGCGGGGGGGTCAATGAGCAGTTCTTC. It is translated as CSVAPSGGVNEQFF.

The chain has TRBV7-9 and TRBJ2-7; the match to TRBD1 covers 9 bases. V shed 5 bases and J 6 bases; nucleotides not matched to a gene: 8. The CDR3 covers 14 residues. The germline V gene has CDR1 SEHNR and CDR2 FQNEAQ (reference sequence). CDR3 nucleotide sequence: TGTGCCAGCAGCACCGGGACAGGGACCCGCGAGCAGTACTTC. This encodes CASSTGTGTREQYF.

This clone was seen just once. V gene TRBV25-1 combines with J gene TRBJ1-1; 10 nucleotides match TRBD1. The CDR3 runs to 17 residues. Trimming took 4 bases from V and 4 from J; bases not matched to a gene: 12. Germline CDR1 and CDR2: MGHDK and SYGVNS. The CDR3 DNA reads TGTGCCAGCAGTGGAACCCCGGGACAGGGGCAAGGCACTGAAGCTTTCTTT. Translation: CASSGTPGQGQGTEAFF.

This rearrangement joins TRBV5-6 to TRBJ1-5; TRBD1 matches at 7 bases. This CDR3 is 14 amino acids long. Germline CDR1 reads SGHDT; CDR2 reads YYEEEE. The trim removed 0 bases at V and 5 bases at J, leaving 2 bases unmatched. CDR3 loop: CASSLGQGYQPQHF. CDR3 nucleotides: TGTGCCAGCAGCTTGGGACAGGGATATCAGCCCCAGCATTTT.

The J gene is TRBJ1-4, the V gene TRBV18; D unresolved. CDR1 is KGHSH, CDR2 LQKENI, per germline. CDR3 length equals 14 residues. V was trimmed by 2 bases and J by 7 bases, leaving 11 bases between them. The CDR3 protein is CASSPREGREKLFF. DNA for the CDR3: TGTGCCAGCTCACCAAGGGAGGGTCGTGAAAAACTGTTTTTT.

This clone was seen a single time. This rearrangement joins TRBV7-8 to TRBJ1-4; D is perhaps TRBD1 (6 bases). The CDR3 totals 15 residues. CDR1 is SGHVS, CDR2 FQNEAQ, per germline. With 4 bases removed from V and 8 bases from J, the gap between germline ends came to 17 bases. Here the CDR3 reads CASSSTRTAGEKLFF. The CDR3, as DNA: TGTGCCAGCAGCTCGACCCGGACAGCTGGGGAAAAACTGTTTTTT.

V and J are TRBV6-5 and TRBJ1-2; D possibly corresponds to TRBD1 (5 bases). CDR1 and CDR2 (germline): MNHEY, SVGAGI. V shed 5 bases and J shed 2 bases, with 9 bases lying between them. The CDR3 contains 13 residues. The CDR3 is CASSPPGNYGYTF. In nucleotides, the CDR3 is TGTGCCAGCAGTCCCCCAGGGAACTATGGCTACACCTTC.

CDR3 sequence (DNA): TGTGCCAGTCCTTTTGGGGCCACATCCTACAAACCGCACTCCTATAATTCACCCCTCCACTTT. This translates into CASPFGATSYKPHSYNSPLHF. J is TRBJ1-6 and V is TRBV7-4; a weak D match, TRBD1 (5 bases). The CDR3 runs 21 residues. Between the trimmed V and J ends, which lost 9 bases and 0 bases, there was a span of 30 bases. Germline-derived CDR1 and CDR2 are SGHVT and SQSDAQ.

This chain uses TRBV6-5 with TRBJ1-2; D unclear. This CDR3 has 13 residues. Between the trimmed V and J ends, which lost 0 bases and 8 bases, there was a span of 10 bases. Germline assignment: CDR1 MNHEY and CDR2 SVGAGI. The CDR3 sequence: CASSYSRGRGYTF. The CDR3 DNA reads as TGTGCCAGCAGTTACTCGAGAGGGCGCGGCTACACCTTC.

This chain connects TRBV5-4 to TRBJ2-5, with 7 bases fitting TRBD1. The CDR3 sequence is 14 residues long. Trimming cost V 2 bases and J 6 bases; bases outside gene matches: 7. Germline-derived CDR1 and CDR2 are SGHNT and YYREEE (reference sequence). CDR3 DNA sequence: TGTGCCAGCAGCTTAGGGGGCACTGTACAGACCCAGTACTTC. Its translation: CASSLGGTVQTQYF.

This clone was seen only once. The chain links TRBV11-2 to TRBJ1-4, with 7 bases that match TRBD1. After removal of 4 bases from V and 7 bases from J, the junction contained 6 bases not matched to a gene. Germline V gene lookup returns CDR1 SGHAT and CDR2 FQNNGV. The CDR3 covers 14 residues. The CDR3 DNA reads TGTGCCAGCAGCTCAGACAGGGCCGTTGAAAAACTGTTTTTT. Residues: CASSSDRAVEKLFF.

The rearrangement uses TRBV6-1 and TRBJ2-6; 9 bases align to TRBD1. Trimming at V came to 1 base and at J to 2 bases, leaving 3 bases not matched to a gene. Germline CDR1 and CDR2: MNHNS and SASEGT. The CDR3 is 17 residues long. The CDR3 here is CASSEDRGLAGANVLTF. The CDR3 coding sequence is TGTGCCAGCAGTGAAGACAGGGGGCTGGCTGGGGCCAACGTCCTGACTTTC.

The J gene is TRBJ2-3, the V gene TRBV5-1; TRBD2 aligns across 8 bases. The CDR3 is made up of 21 amino acids. Germline CDR1 and CDR2: SGHRS and YFSETQ. The J segment lost 1 base and the V segment lost 4 bases, leaving 23 bases of the junction unmatched. The DNA for the CDR3 is TGCGCCAGCAGCCTGGCACCCCCAGGGAGCGGGGGCTCCTTCGGCACAGATACGCAGTATTTT. This translates into CASSLAPPGSGGSFGTDTQYF.

This chain uses TRBV14 with TRBJ2-1; 8 bases are shared with TRBD1. The V and J ends lost 5 bases and 0 bases, in that order; junction bases with no gene match: 9. The CDR3 totals 17 residues. Germline CDR1 is SGHDN and CDR2 is FVKESK. For the CDR3, the DNA is TGTGCCAGCAGCTATGGACAGGGTTATAGCTCCTACAATGAGCAGTTCTTC. Its protein product is CASSYGQGYSSYNEQFF.

This clone was recorded once. The rearrangement joins TRBV5-1 to TRBJ2-1; D might be TRBD2 (5 bases). This CDR3 region has 14 residues. Germline V gene data show CDR1 as SGHRS and CDR2 as YFSETQ. Trimming shortened V by 0 bases and J by 6 bases, and 10 bases separated the two germline ends. Here the CDR3 reads CASSLDGVGNEQFF. DNA for the CDR3: TGCGCCAGCAGCTTGGACGGGGTCGGCAATGAGCAGTTCTTC.

J is TRBJ1-1 and V is TRBV5-1, with D possibly matching TRBD1 (5 bases). The germline V and J ends were trimmed by 4 bases and 4 bases, with 23 bases remaining between them. There are 17 residues in the CDR3. Germline CDR1 SGHRS, CDR2 YFSETQ. The CDR3 region has the DNA TGCGCCAGCAGCCCCGCGTTGACTCAGGGATCGAGCACTGAAGCTTTCTTT. Residues: CASSPALTQGSSTEAFF.

This rearrangement joins TRBV7-9 to TRBJ2-7; D remains ambiguous. Germline V lookup: CDR1 SEHNR, CDR2 FQNEAQ (reference sequence). V was pared by 4 bases and J by 5 bases, with 12 bases between. The CDR3 sequence is 13 residues long. The CDR3 region has the DNA TGTGCCAGCAGCTCAGCTATTTCCCACGAGCAGTACTTC. This encodes CASSSAISHEQYF.